This T cell receptor (beta chain) was captured in a study of blood T cell repertoires in COVID-19. Looking at the study overall: Material from acute and convalescent COVID-19 was sourced from the United States, Italy and Spain. PBMCs, B-cell-depleted T cells, or T cells were the source of the cDNA or gDNA that made up the material.

The CDR3 has 12 residues. Trimming took 5 bases from V and 1 from J, leaving 5 bases between them. Looked up from germline, CDR1 is SGHDN and CDR2 is FVKESK. Original analysis: From reference gene primer amplification, estimates of nucleated cell counts were derived. TCRdb's copy holds only in-frame clones and misses some; the assay was immunoSEQ multiplex PCR. V, J and clone size are taken as reported in that table, and D and trimming were inferred from the DNA itself. The sample lists approximately 88,000 clones, around 76% occurring once. V and J are TRBV14 and TRBJ1-1; D gene ambiguous. The origin of this receptor is a woman at least 80 years old with active or convalescent COVID-19. Sample: peripheral blood. The CDR3 spells CASSGRNTEAFF. CDR3 nucleotide sequence: TGTGCCAGCAGCGGGCGGAACACTGAAGCTTTCTTT.